This paragraph reports one T cell receptor (beta chain). What it binds is unknown. Treatment denoted: therapeutic diphenylcyclopropenone sensitization with weekly scalp DPC. The source of the sample is a study of human T cells and chemical hapten exposure. Study-wide context: Donors were sensitized with 2% DPC on the upper inner arm. In the approximately 25-week study, patients were dosed weekly with diphenylcyclopropenone on the scalp throughout.

Study outcomes and limitations: Versus controls, significantly more large CDR3 similarity clusters arose from expanded TCRs.

The library labeled individual cDNA molecules by adding unique molecular identifiers to them. In the authors' methods: Sample-level TCR yields exhibited a median of about 96,000, with a range of roughly 20,000 to 690,600. MiXCR, applied by TCRdb to the reads, yields one record per CDR3 protein. TCRdb, not the original authors, processed these V and J calls. This table has about 4,800 distinct CDR3 sequences, approximately 59% appearing once. From germline, CDR1 is DFQATT and CDR2 SNEGSKA (reference sequence). The CDR3 consists of 16 residues. Trimming at V came to 0 bases and at J to 3 bases, leaving 9 bases not matched to a gene.

The chain is built from TRBV20-1 and TRBJ2-3; 7 bases match TRBD2. The sequences come from whole blood, collected before DPC sensitization or 2, 6, or about 24 weeks after (not recorded which). This sequence originates from an adult with alopecia areata. Some clones in this sample may be carry-over from other donors' samples. This table probably holds off-target reads from a library built for another chain. CDR3 sequence: CSARDPTEGGTDTQYF. CDR3 DNA: TGCAGTGCTAGAGATCCGACAGAGGGAGGGACAGATACGCAGTATTTT.